The text below deals with one T cell receptor beta chain. Its specificity is not known. The data originate from a study of CD8 T cells in Susac syndrome. Study in general: Susac syndrome patients were untreated, on corticosteroids with some adding intravenous immunoglobulin, or on intravenous immunoglobulin only. Study observations and caveats: Peak Susac CD8+ clonal expansion occurred in TEMRA cells and active patients.

RNA amounts of roughly 0.45 to 1 ug underwent reverse transcription with random hexamers. TCRdb ran MiXCR on the immunoSEQ multiplex PCR reads and lists one entry per CDR3 protein. The sample yields some 140,000 distinct CDR3 sequences, around 95% seen once. Recently defined diagnostic criteria for definite or probable disease were fulfilled by Susac syndrome patients. Germline assignment: CDR1 SGHDT and CDR2 YYEEEE. V dropped 3 bases and J dropped 6 bases, with 4 bases sitting between them. This CDR3 region has 11 residues. The TCR originated in a human donor with Susac syndrome. The chain carries TRBV5-6 and TRBJ2-1; D remains ambiguous. Sequenced sample: CD8+ T cells from PBMCs. The CDR3 DNA reads TGTGCCAGCAGCTATTTCAATGAGCAGTTCTTC. It translates to CASSYFNEQFF.